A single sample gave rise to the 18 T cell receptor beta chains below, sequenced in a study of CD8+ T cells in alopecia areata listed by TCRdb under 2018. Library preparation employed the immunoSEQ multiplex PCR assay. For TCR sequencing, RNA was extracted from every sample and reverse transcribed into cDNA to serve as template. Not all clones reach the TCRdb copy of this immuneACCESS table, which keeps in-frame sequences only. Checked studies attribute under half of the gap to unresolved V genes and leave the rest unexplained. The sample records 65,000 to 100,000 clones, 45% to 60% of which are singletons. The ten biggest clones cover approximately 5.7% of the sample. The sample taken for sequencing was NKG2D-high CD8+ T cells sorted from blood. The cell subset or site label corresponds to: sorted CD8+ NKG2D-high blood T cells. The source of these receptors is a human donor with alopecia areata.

The CDR3 spells CARDTGALGLADLSYEQYF. CDR3 nucleotides: TGCGCCAGAGATACAGGGGCTTTGGGACTAGCGGATCTCTCCTACGAGCAGTACTTC. The rearrangement uses TRBV10-1 and TRBJ2-7, with 11 bases fitting TRBD2. The CDR3 runs to 19 residues. Trimming took 9 bases from V and 0 from J; bases not matched to a gene: 19. Germline-derived CDR1 and CDR2 are WNHNN and SYGVQD (reference sequence).

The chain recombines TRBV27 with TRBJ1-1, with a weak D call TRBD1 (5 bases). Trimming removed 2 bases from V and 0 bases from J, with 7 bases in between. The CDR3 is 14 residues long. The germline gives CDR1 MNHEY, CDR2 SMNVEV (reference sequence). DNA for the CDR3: TGTGCCAGCAGTTTACAGGGTCTGAACACTGAAGCTTTCTTT. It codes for CASSLQGLNTEAFF.

CDR3 in DNA: TGCGCCAGCAGCCAACTTCTAAGTGAGAGGGGATACAATGAGCAGTTCTTC. This translates into CASSQLLSERGYNEQFF. V usage is TRBV4-3 and J usage is TRBJ2-1, with D perhaps being TRBD1 or TRBD2 (5 bases each). The CDR3 consists of 17 residues. In germline, CDR1 is LGHNA, CDR2 YSLEER. Trimming pared 2 bases from V and 4 bases from J, leaving 18 bases between.

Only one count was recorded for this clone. The DNA of the CDR3 is TGTGCCAGCAGTTACTGGCCCGGGGAGCTGTTTTTT. Its translation: CASSYWPGELFF. The chain uses TRBV6-5 and TRBJ2-2, with D unresolved. Germline values: CDR1 MNHEY, CDR2 SVGAGI. The V gene lost 1 base and the J gene lost 6 bases, with 3 bases spanning the gap. CDR3 size: 12 residues.

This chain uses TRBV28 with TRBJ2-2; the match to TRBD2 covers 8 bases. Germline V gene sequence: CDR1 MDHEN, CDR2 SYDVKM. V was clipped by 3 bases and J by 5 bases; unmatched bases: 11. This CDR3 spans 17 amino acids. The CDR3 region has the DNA TGTGCCAGCAGTTTTCCCCTGCGGGAGGAGGAGACCGGGGAGCTGTTTTTT. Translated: CASSFPLREEETGELFF.

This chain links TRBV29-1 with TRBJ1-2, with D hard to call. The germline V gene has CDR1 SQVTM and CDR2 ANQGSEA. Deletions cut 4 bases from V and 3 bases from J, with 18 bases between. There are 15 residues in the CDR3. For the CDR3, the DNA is TGCAGCGTTGCCGGTCTTGAAGCCCGGGACTATGGCTACACCTTC. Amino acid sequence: CSVAGLEARDYGYTF.

In DNA, the CDR3 is TGTGCCTGGAGTGACCAGGTGAACACTGAAGCTTTCTTT. This gives the protein CAWSDQVNTEAFF. V gene TRBV30 combines with J gene TRBJ1-1; D gene unclear. The CDR3 has 13 amino acids. V shed 1 base and J shed 0 bases, with 6 bases lying between them. Looked up from germline, CDR1 is GTSNPN and CDR2 is SVGIG (reference sequence).

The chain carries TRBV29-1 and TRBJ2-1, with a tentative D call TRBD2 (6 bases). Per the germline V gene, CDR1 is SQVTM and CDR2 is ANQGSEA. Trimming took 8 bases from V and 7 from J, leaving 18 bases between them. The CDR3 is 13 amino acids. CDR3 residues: CSILAPGRNEQFF. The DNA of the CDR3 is TGCAGCATTCTAGCGCCCGGGCGAAATGAGCAGTTCTTC.

This chain's CDR3 is CASSSGGANVLTF. The CDR3 DNA sequence: TGTGCCAGCAGCTCCGGTGGGGCCAACGTCCTGACTTTC. V and J are TRBV27 and TRBJ2-6; D gene uncertain. CDR3 length equals 13 residues. Germline values: CDR1 MNHEY, CDR2 SMNVEV (reference sequence). Trimming took off 6 bases at V and 3 bases at J, with 6 bases between the two ends.

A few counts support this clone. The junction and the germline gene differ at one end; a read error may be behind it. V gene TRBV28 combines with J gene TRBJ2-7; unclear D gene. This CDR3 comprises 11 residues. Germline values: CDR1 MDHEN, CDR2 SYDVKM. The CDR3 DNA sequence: TGTGCCAGCAGGTTATCCTACGAGCAGTACTTC. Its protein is CASRLSYEQYF.

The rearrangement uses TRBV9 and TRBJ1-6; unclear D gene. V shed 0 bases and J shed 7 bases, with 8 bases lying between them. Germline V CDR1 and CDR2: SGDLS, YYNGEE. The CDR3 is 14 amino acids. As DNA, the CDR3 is TGTGCCAGCAGCGTAGGGGAAGGGAATTCACCCCTCCACTTT. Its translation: CASSVGEGNSPLHF.

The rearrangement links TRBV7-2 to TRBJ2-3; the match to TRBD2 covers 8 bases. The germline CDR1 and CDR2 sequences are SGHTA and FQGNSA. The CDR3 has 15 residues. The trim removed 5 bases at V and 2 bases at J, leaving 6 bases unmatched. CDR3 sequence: CASSIGTSNTDTQYF. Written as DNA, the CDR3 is TGTGCCAGCAGCATCGGGACTAGTAACACAGATACGCAGTATTTT.

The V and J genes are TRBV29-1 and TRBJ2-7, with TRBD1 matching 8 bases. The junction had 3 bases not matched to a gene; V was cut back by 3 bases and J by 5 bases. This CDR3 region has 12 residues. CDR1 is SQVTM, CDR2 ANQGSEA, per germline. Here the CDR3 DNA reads TGCAGCGTTGACCAGGGGGCCCACGAGCAGTACTTC. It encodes CSVDQGAHEQYF.

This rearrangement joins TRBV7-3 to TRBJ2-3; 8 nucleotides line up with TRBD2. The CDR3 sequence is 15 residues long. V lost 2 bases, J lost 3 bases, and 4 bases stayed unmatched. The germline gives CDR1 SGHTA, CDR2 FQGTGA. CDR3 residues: CASSLAGGTTDTQYF. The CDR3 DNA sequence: TGTGCCAGCAGCTTAGCGGGGGGAACGACAGATACGCAGTATTTT. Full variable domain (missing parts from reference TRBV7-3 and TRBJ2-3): GAGVSQTPSNKVTEKGKYVELRCDPISGHTALYWYRQSLGQGPEFLIYFQGTGAADDSGLPNDRFFAVRPEGSVSTLKIQRTERGDSAVYLCASSLAGGTTDTQYFGPGTRLTVL.

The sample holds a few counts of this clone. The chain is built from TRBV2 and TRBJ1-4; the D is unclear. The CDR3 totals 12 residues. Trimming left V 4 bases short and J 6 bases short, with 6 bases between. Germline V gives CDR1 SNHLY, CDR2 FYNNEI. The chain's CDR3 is CASSGRDEKLFF. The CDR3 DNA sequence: TGTGCCAGCAGTGGTCGGGATGAAAAACTGTTTTTT.

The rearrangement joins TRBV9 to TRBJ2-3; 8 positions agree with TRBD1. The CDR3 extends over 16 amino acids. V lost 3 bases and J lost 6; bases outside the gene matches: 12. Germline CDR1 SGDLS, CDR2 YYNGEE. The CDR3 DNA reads TGTGCCAGCAGCGGTTCACCGGGACAGGTCACGGATACGCAGTATTTT. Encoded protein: CASSGSPGQVTDTQYF. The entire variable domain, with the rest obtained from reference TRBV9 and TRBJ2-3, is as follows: DSGVTQTPKHLITATGQRVTLRCSPRSGDLSVYWYQQSLDQGLQFLIQYYNGEERAKGNILERFSAQQFPDLHSELNLSSLELGDSALYFCASSGSPGQVTDTQYFGPGTRLTVL.

CDR3 sequence: CASSQVQGNYEQYF. The CDR3 DNA follows: TGTGCCAGCAGCCAAGTACAGGGAAACTACGAGCAGTACTTC. The chain has TRBV14 and TRBJ2-7; possibly TRBD1 for D (6 bases). Germline CDR1 and CDR2: SGHDN and FVKESK. This CDR3 contains 14 residues. With 1 base removed from V and 3 bases from J, the gap between germline ends came to 10 bases. The full variable domain, rest sourced from reference TRBV14 and TRBJ2-7, is EAGVTQFPSHSVIEKGQTVTLRCDPISGHDNLYWYRRVMGKEIKFLLHFVKESKQDESGMPNNRFLAERTGGTYSTLKVQPAELEDSGVYFCASSQVQGNYEQYFGPGTRLTVT.

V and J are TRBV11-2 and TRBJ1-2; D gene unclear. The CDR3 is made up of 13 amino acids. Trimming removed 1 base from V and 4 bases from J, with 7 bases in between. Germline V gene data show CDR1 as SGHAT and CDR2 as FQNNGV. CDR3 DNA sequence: TGTGCCAGCAGCTTAGTGTGGAGCTATGGCTACACCTTC. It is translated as CASSLVWSYGYTF.